The 20 T cell receptor beta chains below all came from one sample that was sequenced in a study of shared clonotypes between healthy human individuals. Using immunoSEQ multiplex PCR, the repertoire was profiled, and TCRdb retains in-frame clones only, with some absent. The sample consists of approximately 500,000 clones, over 70% of them appearing once. The sequenced sample consisted of PBMCs. The origin of the receptors is a woman aged 35 to 49 in good health. Some clones in this sample may be carry-over from other donors' samples.

A few counts support this clone. The chain uses TRBV19 and TRBJ2-3; TRBD1 aligns across 8 bases. V trimming: 5 bases; J trimming: 3 bases; junction bases outside the gene matches: 16. This CDR3 region has 18 residues. The germline gives CDR1 LNHDA, CDR2 SQIVND (reference sequence). As DNA, the CDR3 is TGTGCCAGTAGTTCCGTCAACCCAGGGGGCTGGGTGACAGATACGCAGTATTTT. Its protein is CASSSVNPGGWVTDTQYF.

The chain combines TRBV28 with TRBJ2-7, with unresolved D. Looked up from germline, CDR1 is MDHEN and CDR2 is SYDVKM. V was trimmed by 2 bases and J by 1 base, leaving 9 bases between them. The CDR3 totals 14 residues. For the CDR3, the DNA is TGTGCCAGCAGTTTAAGTGGGGTATCCTACGAGCAGTACTTC. It is translated as CASSLSGVSYEQYF.

The chain combines TRBV11-2 with TRBJ2-1, with 7 bases matching TRBD2. The J segment lost 5 bases and the V segment lost 3 bases, leaving 13 bases of the junction unmatched. Germline-derived CDR1 and CDR2 are SGHAT and FQNNGV. The CDR3 has 17 amino acids. The CDR3 coding sequence is TGTGCCAGCAGCTTCCCCCCGGGGAGGGGAGGACACAATGAGCAGTTCTTC. Translated, it gives CASSFPPGRGGHNEQFF. Supplemented by reference TRBV11-2 and TRBJ2-1, the full variable domain reads EAGVAQSPRYKIIEKRQSVAFWCNPISGHATLYWYQQILGQGPKLLIQFQNNGVVDDSQLPKDRFSAERLKGVDSTLKIQPAKLEDSAVYLCASSFPPGRGGHNEQFFGPGTRLTVL.

The chain has TRBV19 and TRBJ1-1; D gene ambiguous. The length of the CDR3 is 14 residues. Germline CDR1 is LNHDA and CDR2 is SQIVND (reference sequence). Trimming left V 0 bases short and J 5 bases short, with 10 bases between. The CDR3 is CASSIDRTGTEAFF. CDR3 nucleotide sequence: TGTGCCAGTAGTATAGATCGGACGGGAACTGAAGCTTTCTTT.

The chain uses TRBV13 and TRBJ2-7, with D tentatively TRBD1 (6 bases). The CDR3 totals 15 residues. The germline V gene has CDR1 PRHDT and CDR2 FYEKMQ (reference sequence). The V end was cut by 3 bases, the J end by 5 bases, with 17 bases between. The CDR3 bases are TGTGCCAGCAGCTTTGTACAGGGAAATAGAGACGAGCAGTACTTC. This gives the protein CASSFVQGNRDEQYF.

The chain links TRBV28 to TRBJ2-1; D assignment may be TRBD1 or TRBD2 (5 bases each). The V gene's germline CDR1 is MDHEN and CDR2 SYDVKM. The CDR3 covers 17 residues. V was cut by 0 bases and J by 7 bases, with 19 bases left in between. Written as DNA, the CDR3 is TGTGCCAGCAGTTTATGGCGAGGGGCTAGTGTAGGTAATGAGCAGTTCTTC. Its protein product is CASSLWRGASVGNEQFF.

The chain has TRBV28 and TRBJ2-7; possible D gene TRBD1, 5 bases. Per germline, CDR1 MDHEN and CDR2 SYDVKM. CDR3 size: 14 residues. V lost 2 bases to trimming and J lost 5 bases, with 13 bases between them. The DNA of the CDR3 is TGTGCCAGCAGTTTAGGGGCCGGACAAAACGAGCAGTACTTC. Amino acids: CASSLGAGQNEQYF.

In regard to this clone: Since a much larger clone is just one base distant, this may be a read error. This chain joins TRBV23-1 and TRBJ2-7, with D uncertain. TRBV23-1 is an ORF; its function is uncertain. V was clipped by 6 bases and J by 2 bases, with 5 bases between them. The CDR3 runs to 11 residues. The CDR3, as DNA: TGCGCCAGCAGCCCTCCCTACGAGCAGTACTTC. This sequence encodes CASSPPYEQYF.

The chain uses TRBV29-1 and TRBJ2-7; no clear D. Looked up from germline, CDR1 is SQVTM and CDR2 is ANQGSEA. This CDR3 has 12 residues. Trimming pared 7 bases from V and 1 base from J, leaving 11 bases between. In nucleotides, the CDR3 is TGCAGCGCGTCTCAGACTTCCTACGAGCAGTACTTC. Amino acid sequence: CSASQTSYEQYF.

The V and J genes are TRBV5-4 and TRBJ2-7, with TRBD2 matching 10 bases. The junction had 5 bases not matched to a gene; V was cut back by 0 bases and J by 5 bases. The CDR3 spans 15 residues. Germline assignment: CDR1 SGHNT and CDR2 YYREEE (reference sequence). As DNA, the CDR3 is TGTGCCAGCAGCTTGGAAGACCTAGCGGGAGACGAGCAGTACTTC. Its protein product is CASSLEDLAGDEQYF.

This clone was observed at least ten times. The same CDR3 can be traced to other DNA sequences in this sample. The J gene is TRBJ2-7, the V gene TRBV5-1; D is undetermined. CDR1 and CDR2 (germline): SGHRS, YFSETQ. Trimming removed 2 bases from V and 3 bases from J, with 3 bases in between. The CDR3 spans 11 residues. CDR3 DNA sequence: TGCGCCAGCAGCTTAAACTACGAGCAGTACTTC. Amino acids: CASSLNYEQYF.

Concerning this clone: Only one base separates this from a far larger clonotype, so it likely reflects a read error. The gene calls are TRBV28 and TRBJ1-1; TRBD1 is a possible D gene (5 bases). The germline CDR1 and CDR2 sequences are MDHEN and SYDVKM. The CDR3 consists of 16 residues. Trimming removed 2 bases from V and 5 bases from J, with 18 bases in between. The CDR3 protein is CASSLTIGREGTEAFF. The DNA of the CDR3 is TGTGCCAGCAGTTTAACGATCGGGCGGGAGGGGACTGAAGCTTTCTTT.

About this clone: The junction differs from germline at one of its ends, possibly a read error. V is TRBV6-1 and J is TRBJ2-5; D gene unclear. The CDR3 consists of 11 residues. Germline CDR1 and CDR2: MNHNS and SASEGT. The CDR3 sequence is CAGSEGTTRYF. The CDR3 nucleotides are TGTGCCGGCAGTGAAGGCACTACCAGATACTTC.

About this clone: A far larger clone is just one base off, so this is likely a read error. V is TRBV11-1 and J is TRBJ2-7; either TRBD1 or TRBD2 may supply D (5 bases each). The CDR3 totals 13 residues. The germline V gene has CDR1 SGHAT and CDR2 FQDESV (reference sequence). As DNA, the CDR3 is TGTGCCAGCAGCTTAGGAGGGGTTAGCGAGCGGTACTTC. Protein sequence: CASSLGGVSERYF.

The chain has TRBV5-1 and TRBJ1-4; 10 nucleotides align to TRBD1. The ends lost 4 bases at V and 5 bases at J; junction bases unmatched: 2. CDR1 is SGHRS, CDR2 YFSETQ, per germline. The CDR3 loop spans 14 amino acids. The CDR3 region has the DNA TGCGCCAGCAGCACGACAGGGGGCAATGAAAAACTGTTTTTT. Protein sequence: CASSTTGGNEKLFF.

This clone occurred once. The V call is TRBV29-1, the J call TRBJ1-1, with unresolved D. From germline, CDR1 is SQVTM and CDR2 ANQGSEA. The CDR3 has 13 amino acids. The germline V and J ends were trimmed by 1 base and 3 bases, with 9 bases remaining between them. The CDR3 DNA sequence: TGCAGCGTTGAAGTAGGCCGTGACACTGAAGCTTTCTTT. It encodes CSVEVGRDTEAFF.

The V call is TRBV2, the J call TRBJ2-1; 7 bases match TRBD2. Trimming took 4 bases from V and 4 from J; bases not matched to a gene: 1. The CDR3 is made up of 13 amino acids. CDR1 is SNHLY, CDR2 FYNNEI, per germline. In DNA, the CDR3 is TGTGCCAGCAGTGCTAGCGGTTACAATGAGCAGTTCTTC. It specifies CASSASGYNEQFF.

Details on this clone: Just one base apart from a much larger clone, this may be a read error. The chain combines TRBV7-3 with TRBJ1-1, with D possibly being TRBD1 (5 bases). Between the trimmed V and J ends, which lost 2 bases and 7 bases, there was a span of 17 bases. Germline CDR1 SGHTA, CDR2 FQGTGA. The CDR3 totals 15 residues. This CDR3 reads CASSLAVGARFEAFF. CDR3 DNA sequence: TGTGCCAGCAGCTTAGCAGTAGGGGCTCGTTTTGAAGCTTTCTTT.

This clone showed up just once. This sequence is one base from a far larger clone and is likely a read error. In this CDR3 the conserved last residue, phenylalanine or tryptophan, is missing, so a read error is likely. The V call is TRBV4-1, the J call TRBJ1-2; D gene unclear. The CDR3 has 14 amino acids. Looked up from germline, CDR1 is MGHRA and CDR2 is YSYEKL. V lost 4 bases to trimming and J lost 7 bases, with 16 bases between them. CDR3 residues: CASSPVVPSLGYTL. The CDR3 bases are TGCGCCAGCAGCCCAGTAGTGCCCTCTCTTGGCTACACCCTC.

Concerning this clone itself: This likely came from a read error, as a far larger clone is one base away. The chain recombines TRBV28 with TRBJ1-1; D gene unclear. CDR1 is MDHEN, CDR2 SYDVKM, per germline. The V end was cut by 2 bases, the J end by 0 bases, with 1 base between. The length of the CDR3 is 12 residues. The chain's CDR3 is CASSLMNTEAFF. The CDR3 nucleotides read TGTGCCAGCAGTTTAATGAACACTGAAGCTTTCTTT.